This record looks at one T cell receptor (beta chain) sequence and its context. The CDR3 length is 13 residues. Trimming took 6 bases from V and 1 from J; bases not matched to a gene: 3. The authors' processing: The authors estimated nucleated cell counts from reference gene primer amplification. Repertoires were generated with immunoSEQ multiplex PCR, while TCRdb's copy carries only in-frame clones and drops some. That table supplies the V and J calls and clone size; D and trimming were determined from the DNA. Here the sample spans 350,000 to 450,000 clones, roughly 90% being singletons. The record originates from a study of blood T cell repertoires in COVID-19. Study-wide context: The United States, Italy and Spain provided the acute and convalescent COVID-19 samples.

Recruited during active infection, patients (from Seattle) were subsequently followed longitudinally. The sample taken for sequencing was peripheral blood. The sequence was collected from a woman in her thirties or forties with COVID-19, enrolled during active disease. This chain links TRBV12-3 or TRBV12-4 with TRBJ2-7; 7 bases agree with TRBD1. In nucleotides, the CDR3 is TGTGCCAGCAGCGGGACAGAATCCTACGAGCAGTACTTC. The encoded protein is CASSGTESYEQYF.